This passage covers 16 T cell receptor beta chains from one sample sequenced in a study of regulatory T cells in long-lasting Graves disease. Assembly of TCR beta libraries relied on iRepertoire HTBI primers together with Arm-PCR of CDR3 regions. MiXCR, applied by TCRdb to the multiplex PCR reads, yields one record per CDR3 protein. This sample carries about 540,000 distinct CDR3 sequences, approximately 13% of them seen once, and the ten largest clones take about 10%. Described time point: newly diagnosed GD, antithyroid drugs for less than 3 months. The authors made the TCR library using RNA they extracted from PBMCs. The sample was also reused in another study, on T cells in Graves' hyperthyroidism and ophthalmopathy.

Here the sequenced sample was peripheral blood mononuclear cells (PBMCs), taken at new diagnosis, from a patient treated with antithyroid drugs. These receptors came from a young man with Graves disease.

This clonotype was seen ten or more times. The chain uses TRBV13 and TRBJ2-7, with D unresolved. In germline, CDR1 is PRHDT, CDR2 FYEKMQ (reference sequence). V was pared by 5 bases and J by 7 bases, with 15 bases between. The length of the CDR3 is 13 residues. In DNA form, the CDR3 reads TGTGCCAGCAGCCCGGTCTCGGGTCGGGAGCAGTACTTC. Its protein is CASSPVSGREQYF.

This clonotype has ten or more counts. This sequence joins TRBV5-1 and TRBJ1-1, with 7 bases aligning to TRBD1. After removal of 6 bases from V and 1 base from J, the junction contained 6 bases not matched to a gene. This CDR3 has 14 amino acids. Germline V lookup: CDR1 SGHRS, CDR2 YFSETQ. CDR3: CASIEEGANTEAFF. DNA of the CDR3: TGCGCCAGCATTGAGGAGGGGGCGAACACTGAAGCTTTCTTT.

This clonotype has at least ten counts. The CDR3 DNA sequence: TGTGCCAGCAGCACCCACAGGGGCTCTGGAAACACCATATATTTT. Translated: CASSTHRGSGNTIYF. The chain has TRBV7-6 and TRBJ1-3; 7 nucleotides line up with TRBD1. Germline V gene sequence: CDR1 SGHVS, CDR2 FNYEAQ. The CDR3 has 15 residues. The V gene end was trimmed by 5 bases and the J gene end by 0 bases; junction bases not matched to a gene: 4.

In this sample, this clonotype turned up a few times. The V call is TRBV6-2 or TRBV6-3, the J call TRBJ1-4; tentative D call: TRBD1 (6 bases). The germline V gene encodes CDR1 MNHEY and CDR2 SVGEGT. V lost 2 bases to trimming and J lost 8 bases, with 12 bases between them. CDR3 length equals 14 residues. CDR3 in amino acids: CASSYEGGGEKLFF. DNA for the CDR3: TGTGCCAGCAGTTACGAGGGGGGCGGCGAAAAACTGTTTTTT.

This clonotype was seen ten or more times. The chain combines TRBV7-9 with TRBJ1-1; TRBD1 matches 9 bases. The length of the CDR3 is 15 residues. The V gene end was trimmed by 5 bases and the J gene end by 1 base; junction bases not matched to a gene: 5. Germline values: CDR1 SEHNR, CDR2 FQNEAQ (reference sequence). The CDR3 region is CASSRTGERNTEAFF. CDR3 DNA sequence: TGTGCCAGCAGCCGGACAGGGGAAAGGAACACTGAAGCTTTCTTT.

The gene calls are TRBV27 and TRBJ2-3, with D uncertain. Trimming removed 6 bases at V and 3 bases at J, with 10 bases between. CDR1 is MNHEY and CDR2 is SMNVEV in the germline V gene (reference sequence). CDR3 length equals 13 residues. The CDR3 loop reads CASSLTQTDTQYF. The CDR3 DNA is TGTGCCAGCAGCCTGACGCAGACAGATACGCAGTATTTT.

The J gene is TRBJ1-1, the V gene TRBV5-4; TRBD1 might be the D (6 bases). The CDR3 loop spans 16 amino acids. V lost 1 base and J 6 bases, leaving 19 bases between the germline ends. The germline V gene encodes CDR1 SGHNT and CDR2 YYREEE (reference sequence). CDR3 region: CASSLNLGGGDSEAFF. DNA of the CDR3: TGTGCCAGCAGCTTGAATTTGGGAGGGGGGGACTCTGAAGCTTTCTTT.

This clonotype was counted many times. The chain recombines TRBV3-1 with TRBJ2-5; unclear D gene. Deletions cut 4 bases from V and 2 bases from J, with 11 bases between. Germline lookup yields CDR1 LGHDT and CDR2 YNNKEL (reference sequence). This CDR3 region has 14 residues. In DNA form, the CDR3 reads TGTGCCAGCAGCCTCCTCGGAGCTCAAGAGACCCAGTACTTC. It specifies CASSLLGAQETQYF.

This clonotype was observed at least ten times. This chain connects TRBV10-3 to TRBJ2-3; TRBD2 matches at 14 bases. This CDR3 has 18 residues. Germline-derived CDR1 and CDR2 are ENHRY and SYGVKD. J lost 5 bases, V lost 4 bases, and 11 bases had no gene match. The chain's CDR3 is CAISASVGLAGDGDTQYF. For the CDR3, the DNA is TGTGCCATCAGTGCCTCCGTGGGACTAGCGGGAGATGGAGATACGCAGTATTTT.

This clonotype was seen ten or more times. The chain couples TRBV29-1 to TRBJ1-2, with TRBD1 identical over 8 bases. The trim removed 4 bases at V and 6 bases at J, leaving 10 bases unmatched. The CDR3 contains 14 residues. CDR1 and CDR2 (germline): SQVTM, ANQGSEA. The CDR3 DNA reads TGCAGCGTTGGAAAACCGGGACAGGACGATGGCTACACCTTC. This encodes CSVGKPGQDDGYTF.

Remarks on this clonotype: A much larger clone lies one base from this, so it may be a read error. This rearrangement joins TRBV9 to TRBJ1-2, with D possibly TRBD1 on 6 matching bases. The CDR3 has 16 amino acids. Germline loops: CDR1 SGDLS, CDR2 YYNGEE. CDR3 sequence reads: CASSTTAVAGAYDYTF. In nucleotides, the CDR3 is TGTGCCAGCAGCACTACTGCGGTGGCAGGGGCCTATGACTACACCTTC.

At least ten counts were recorded for this clonotype. This sequence joins TRBV2 and TRBJ2-5; TRBD2 aligns across 11 bases. Trimming removed 4 bases from V and 2 bases from J; junction bases left unmatched: 0. Germline values: CDR1 SNHLY, CDR2 FYNNEI. The CDR3 runs to 14 residues. The CDR3 region is CASSGLAGQETQYF. The DNA of the CDR3 is TGTGCCAGCAGTGGACTAGCGGGGCAAGAGACCCAGTACTTC. Full variable domain (rest looked up from reference TRBV2 and TRBJ2-5): EPEVTQTPSHQVTQMGQEVILRCVPISNHLYFYWYRQILGQKVEFLVSFYNNEISEKSEIFDDQFSVERPDGSNFTLKIRSTKLEDSAMYFCASSGLAGQETQYFGPGTRLLVL.

This clonotype was found a few times. The rearrangement joins TRBV29-1 to TRBJ2-3; D unclear. Trimming removed 3 bases from V and 1 base from J, with 5 bases in between. The CDR3 sequence is 12 residues long. The V gene's germline CDR1 is SQVTM and CDR2 ANQGSEA. CDR3 sequence reads: CSVDSGTDTQYF. The CDR3 DNA sequence: TGCAGCGTTGACTCTGGCACAGATACGCAGTATTTT.

The chain couples TRBV29-1 to TRBJ2-1, with D perhaps being TRBD1 or TRBD2 (7 bases each). The V gene's germline CDR1 is SQVTM and CDR2 ANQGSEA. The CDR3 runs 14 residues. V was shortened by 6 bases and J by 12 bases, with 24 bases between the two germline ends. The CDR3 region is CSVRGLAAPEGQFF. The CDR3 DNA reads TGCAGCGTGAGGGGGCTAGCGGCCCCCGAAGGGCAGTTCTTC.

In this sample, this clonotype turned up many times. The V gene is TRBV30, the J gene TRBJ1-2; a possible D gene is TRBD1 (6 bases). V was trimmed by 1 base and J by 7 bases, leaving 13 bases between them. Germline V lookup: CDR1 GTSNPN, CDR2 SVGIG (reference sequence). This CDR3 contains 13 residues. The DNA for the CDR3 is TGTGCCTGGAGTGCTCAGGGGACCAGTGGCTACACCTTC. Its translation: CAWSAQGTSGYTF.

The chain combines TRBV20-1 with TRBJ2-3; 14 bases are shared with TRBD2. CDR3 size: 20 residues. V lost 4 bases, J lost 0 bases, and 15 bases stayed unmatched. CDR1 is DFQATT and CDR2 is SNEGSKA in the germline V gene (reference sequence). CDR3 sequence reads: CSATPSGLAGVRLSTDTQYF. In nucleotides, the CDR3 is TGCAGTGCTACCCCCTCGGGACTAGCGGGAGTTCGCCTTAGCACAGATACGCAGTATTTT.